This T cell receptor (beta chain) came from a study of blood T cell repertoires in COVID-19. Measured with immunoSEQ multiplex PCR; TCRdb has only the in-frame clones, and not every one. This sample has hundreds of thousands of clones, with around 89% found just once. The CDR3 loop spans 16 amino acids. Specimen: peripheral blood. The sequence was obtained from a man aged 35-49 years with acute or convalescent COVID-19. The V gene is TRBV21-1, the J gene TRBJ2-7; the D call of TRBD1 is as the table states it, not checked on the DNA. TRBV21-1 is annotated as a pseudogene. The DNA of the CDR3 is TGTGCCAGCGGACCGTTGGGGCGGTGGCCCTCCTACGAGCAGTACTTC. Its translation is CASGPLGRWPSYEQYF.